A selection of T cell receptor beta chains follows, all from one sample in a study of post-analysis software for immune sequencing data. TCRdb processed the PCR reads anew with MiXCR; each CDR3 protein has one entry. The sample includes 450,000 or so distinct CDR3 sequences, around 40% seen only once; the top ten take about 12%. The specimen was blood. The receptors derive from a girl between 10 and 17 years old with multiple sclerosis. The CDR3 runs from the conserved cysteine through the conserved F or W. A D gene is named only where the DNA matches it firmly. Clone size is shown for a subset of rows, as once, few, many or a class of expanded clone.

-	TRBV10-3	TRBJ1-1	-	15	CAISDRNDGNTEAFF	TGTGCCATCAGTGATCGCAATGACGGGAACACTGAAGCTTTCTTT
TRBD2	TRBV28	TRBJ2-7	-	15	CASSSISGLSYEQYF	TGTGCCAGCAGTTCAATTAGCGGGCTCTCCTACGAGCAGTACTTC
-	TRBV27	TRBJ2-5	-	16	CASSLYADGDGETQYF	TGTGCCAGCAGTTTATATGCGGACGGAGATGGGGAGACCCAGTACTTC
-	TRBV10-3	TRBJ1-2	-	15	CAITGRWGADYGYTF	TGTGCCATCACAGGCAGGTGGGGGGCAGACTATGGCTACACCTTC
-	TRBV29-1	TRBJ1-1	few	10	CSGTNTEAFF	TGCAGCGGGACAAACACTGAAGCTTTCTTT
TRBD2	TRBV20-1	TRBJ2-7	few	17	CSARDLLGLADPYEQYF	TGCAGTGCTAGAGATCTTCTGGGGCTAGCGGATCCCTACGAGCAGTACTTC
TRBD1	TRBV20-1	TRBJ1-4	-	14	CSAQTGVTNEKLFF	TGCAGTGCGCAGACAGGGGTAACTAATGAAAAACTGTTTTTT
-	TRBV12-3/TRBV12-4	TRBJ1-2	few	14	CASSSGPRGYGYTF	TGTGCCAGCAGCTCCGGACCCCGCGGCTATGGCTACACCTTC
TRBD1	TRBV28	TRBJ1-2	few	15	CASSLSGQESYGYTF	TGTGCCAGCAGTTTATCGGGACAGGAGTCCTATGGCTACACCTTC
-	TRBV5-6	TRBJ2-1	many	12	CASSLGANEQFF	TGTGCCAGCAGCTTGGGGGCCAATGAGCAGTTCTTC
TRBD1	TRBV4-2	TRBJ2-5	-	15	CASSPRTGEKETQYF	TGTGCCAGCAGCCCCAGGACAGGGGAAAAAGAGACCCAGTACTTC
-	TRBV28	TRBJ1-2	once	18	CASSLRDIGANINYGYTF	TGTGCCAGCAGTTTACGGGATATAGGGGCGAACATTAACTATGGCTACACCTTC
TRBD1	TRBV14	TRBJ2-7	many	14	CASSRGTGGYEQYF	TGTGCCAGCAGCCGAGGGACAGGGGGCTACGAGCAGTACTTC
-	TRBV13	TRBJ2-1	-	12	CASSSQSFEQFF	TGTGCCAGCAGCTCCCAGAGTTTTGAGCAGTTCTTC
TRBD1	TRBV6-5	TRBJ1-2	-	13	CASSYHRGASYTF	TGTGCCAGCAGTTACCACAGGGGCGCGAGTTACACCTTC
TRBD1	TRBV7-8	TRBJ2-1	-	15	CASSLARTGYGEQFF	TGTGCCAGCAGCTTGGCCCGGACAGGGTATGGTGAGCAGTTCTTC
TRBD2	TRBV6-6	TRBJ2-1	many	14	CASSYSSGSNEQFF	TGTGCCAGCAGTTATTCTAGCGGGAGCAATGAGCAGTTCTTC
TRBD2	TRBV20-1	TRBJ2-3	-	16	CSARPRAAGVADTQYF	TGCAGTGCTAGACCCAGGGCAGCGGGAGTTGCAGATACGCAGTATTTT
-	TRBV2	TRBJ2-5	-	15	CASRRDRHEGETQYF	TGTGCCAGTAGGAGGGACAGACATGAGGGGGAGACCCAGTACTTC
-	TRBV12-3/TRBV12-4	TRBJ1-5	-	16	CASSLSDWQGGQPQHF	TGTGCCAGCAGTTTAAGTGATTGGCAGGGAGGTCAGCCCCAGCATTTT
TRBD1	TRBV6-5	TRBJ1-1	few	13	CASRRTGLTEAFF	TGTGCCAGCAGGCGGACAGGGTTAACTGAAGCTTTCTTT
TRBD1	TRBV9	TRBJ1-1	-	15	CASSGGTGGNTEAFF	TGTGCCAGCAGCGGGGGGACAGGGGGGAACACTGAAGCTTTCTTT
TRBD2	TRBV15	TRBJ2-5	-	13	CVTSTAGGETQYF	TGTGTCACCAGCACCGCGGGAGGCGAGACCCAGTACTTC
TRBD2	TRBV4-3	TRBJ2-7	once	19	CASSQDRNSGRASYNEQYF	TGCGCCAGCAGCCAAGATCGAAATAGCGGGAGAGCGTCCTACAATGAGCAGTACTTC
TRBD1	TRBV12-3/TRBV12-4	TRBJ1-2	-	15	CASSLRVRDSYGYTF	TGTGCCAGCAGTTTAAGGGTCAGGGACAGCTATGGCTACACCTTC
TRBD1	TRBV5-5	TRBJ2-7	few	15	CASSPPTGASYEQYF	TGTGCCAGCAGCCCGCCGACAGGGGCCTCTTACGAGCAGTACTTC
-	TRBV10-3	TRBJ1-1	few	12	CAIRNPNTEAFF	TGTGCCATCCGCAACCCGAACACTGAAGCTTTCTTT
-	TRBV5-1	TRBJ2-2	few	16	CASSLAGGAITGELFF	TGCGCCAGCAGCTTGGCCGGGGGCGCTATCACCGGGGAGCTGTTTTTT
-	TRBV27	TRBJ2-3	-	14	CASSPIDSTDTQYF	TGTGCCAGCAGTCCGATAGATAGCACAGATACGCAGTATTTT
-	TRBV10-3	TRBJ2-7	-	12	CATNEGGYEQYF	TGTGCCACCAACGAGGGGGGCTACGAGCAGTACTTC
-	TRBV5-5	TRBJ2-6	-	19	CASSLVVGGLTRGANVLTF	TGTGCCAGCAGCTTGGTGGTAGGGGGTTTAACTAGAGGGGCCAACGTCCTGACTTTC
-	TRBV29-1	TRBJ1-2	-	13	CSAEDQTGYGYTF	TGCAGCGCTGAAGATCAAACAGGGTATGGCTACACCTTC
TRBD2	TRBV12-3/TRBV12-4	TRBJ2-5	-	13	CASSDRGRGTQYF	TGTGCCAGCAGCGATCGGGGGAGGGGGACCCAGTACTTC
-	TRBV28	TRBJ2-1	few	17	CASSSWRGTDSYNEQFF	TGTGCCAGCAGCAGCTGGAGGGGGACGGATTCCTACAATGAGCAGTTCTTC
TRBD1	TRBV5-4	TRBJ1-1	few	16	CASSLFSGQGYTEAFF	TGTGCCAGCAGCTTGTTTTCCGGACAGGGGTACACTGAAGCTTTCTTT
-	TRBV9	TRBJ1-2	few	14	CASSVGPQDYGYTF	TGTGCCAGCAGCGTTGGGCCGCAAGACTATGGCTACACCTTC
TRBD1	TRBV12-5	TRBJ2-1	-	16	CASGLVVGQGALEQFF	TGTGCTAGTGGTTTGGTAGTAGGGCAGGGGGCTTTGGAGCAGTTCTTC
-	TRBV6-1	TRBJ1-2	once	15	CASSEGGYSHYGYTF	TGTGCCAGCAGTGAAGGGGGGTATTCCCACTATGGCTACACCTTC
-	TRBV7-9	TRBJ2-1	once	14	CASSLGTVNNEQFF	TGTGCCAGCAGCTTAGGGACTGTCAACAATGAGCAGTTCTTC
-	TRBV20-1	TRBJ2-3	few	16	CSASLPYSAYTDTQYF	TGCAGTGCTAGTCTCCCATATTCGGCTTACACAGATACGCAGTATTTT
-	TRBV28	TRBJ1-1	-	15	CASSDPGEAGTEAFF	TGTGCCAGCAGTGACCCGGGGGAAGCTGGCACTGAAGCTTTCTTT
-	TRBV3-1	TRBJ2-7	-	13	CASSQDHTGEQYF	TGTGCCAGCAGCCAAGATCATACGGGAGAGCAGTACTTC
-	TRBV7-2	TRBJ2-7	-	13	CASSFGANYEQYF	TGTGCCAGCAGCTTCGGGGCGAACTACGAGCAGTACTTC
TRBD1	TRBV4-1	TRBJ2-6	-	21	CASSQGGRRDRVASGANVLTF	TGCGCCAGCAGCCAGGGTGGAAGGAGGGACAGGGTGGCCTCTGGGGCCAACGTCCTGACTTTC
-	TRBV7-2	TRBJ1-2	few	13	CASSLVVGPGYTF	TGTGCCAGCAGCTTAGTGGTGGGCCCGGGCTACACCTTC
-	TRBV29-1	TRBJ2-7	-	12	CSVEGSRGEQYF	TGCAGCGTTGAAGGGTCCCGGGGCGAGCAGTACTTC
-	TRBV14	TRBJ2-1	few	15	CASSQGGRSYNEQFF	TGTGCCAGCAGCCAAGGGGGTCGATCCTACAATGAGCAGTTCTTC
TRBD1	TRBV18	TRBJ2-7	-	15	CASSPIPGQGGEQYF	TGTGCCAGCTCACCCATCCCGGGACAGGGTGGCGAGCAGTACTTC
-	TRBV6-1	TRBJ2-7	few	12	CASSEAWYEQYF	TGTGCCAGCAGTGAAGCGTGGTACGAGCAGTACTTC
-	TRBV12-3/TRBV12-4	TRBJ2-3	-	14	CASTMGHSTDTQYF	TGTGCCAGCACTATGGGACACAGCACAGATACGCAGTATTTT
TRBD1	TRBV18	TRBJ2-7	-	13	CASSGQGQYEQYF	TGTGCCAGCTCGGGACAGGGGCAGTACGAGCAGTACTTC
-	TRBV11-2	TRBJ2-3	-	11	CASSLGSPQYF	TGTGCCAGCAGCTTAGGTTCTCCGCAGTATTTT
-	TRBV7-2	TRBJ2-2	few	13	CASSNRAAEELFF	TGTGCCAGCAGCAACAGGGCGGCCGAGGAGCTGTTTTTT
-	TRBV29-1	TRBJ2-1	-	16	CSVELPRREGGYEQFF	TGCAGCGTTGAACTGCCCCGGAGGGAGGGGGGCTATGAGCAGTTTTTC
-	TRBV7-2	TRBJ2-7	-	13	CASSYREIYEQYF	TGTGCCAGCAGCTACAGGGAGATCTACGAGCAGTACTTC
-	TRBV7-2	TRBJ2-3	few	18	CASSEYGGARIHTDTQYF	TGTGCCAGCAGCGAGTATGGGGGAGCTAGGATTCACACAGATACGCAGTATTTT
-	TRBV9	TRBJ1-1	-	15	CASSFSPRDNTEAFF	TGTGCCAGCAGCTTTTCCCCCCGGGACAACACTGAAGCTTTCTTT
TRBD2	TRBV27	TRBJ2-5	-	15	CASSPTSGVQETQYF	TGTGCCAGCAGTCCCACCAGCGGGGTCCAAGAGACCCAGTACTTC
-	TRBV27	TRBJ2-7	few	15	CASSLRGAGAYEQYF	TGTGCCAGCAGTTTACGGGGGGCAGGGGCCTACGAGCAGTACTTC